This is a list of T cell receptor beta chains from one sample in a study of T cells in Graves' hyperthyroidism and ophthalmopathy. MiXCR, applied by TCRdb to the multiplex PCR reads, yields one record per CDR3 protein. The sample lists a few hundred thousand distinct CDR3 sequences; about 18% were seen once. The sequenced sample consisted of blood. The receptors come from an older woman with Graves' ophthalmopathy. Both conserved end residues are part of each CDR3. Each record gives: J gene, clone size, V gene, D gene, CDR3 protein, CDR3 DNA. D genes are given only for firm matches. Where a row states a size, it is once, few, many or the class of an expanded clone; other rows omit it.

J: TRBJ2-2; size: .; V: TRBV27; D: .; CDR3: CASSDILYRARFSGELFF; DNA: TGTGCCAGCAGTGACATACTTTACAGGGCGCGGTTTTCCGGGGAGCTGTTTTTT
J: TRBJ2-1; size: few; V: TRBV9; D: .; CDR3: CASSVQDNEQFF; DNA: TGTGCCAGCAGCGTACAAGACAATGAGCAGTTCTTC
J: TRBJ2-7; size: few; V: TRBV6-6; D: TRBD1; CDR3: CASSYRQGPYEQYF; DNA: TGTGCCAGCAGTTATCGACAGGGCCCCTACGAGCAGTACTTC
J: TRBJ2-7; size: few; V: TRBV7-9; D: TRBD1; CDR3: CASSVPGQGTYEQYF; DNA: TGTGCCAGCAGCGTCCCGGGACAGGGCACCTACGAGCAGTACTTC
J: TRBJ1-1; size: many; V: TRBV2; D: .; CDR3: CASSDRGAGYTEAFF; DNA: TGTGCCAGCAGTGACAGGGGCGCAGGATACACTGAAGCTTTCTTT
J: TRBJ2-3; size: many; V: TRBV7-3; D: .; CDR3: CASSETSTDTQYF; DNA: TGTGCCAGCAGCGAGACTAGCACAGATACGCAGTATTTT
J: TRBJ2-1; size: many; V: TRBV3-1; D: .; CDR3: CASSRSNNEQFF; DNA: TGTGCCAGCAGCCGCAGTAACAATGAGCAGTTCTTC
J: TRBJ2-2; size: many; V: TRBV5-8; D: .; CDR3: CASSSGAGRDTGELFF; DNA: TGTGCCAGCAGCTCGGGTGCGGGACGGGACACCGGGGAGCTGTTTTTT
J: TRBJ2-3; size: .; V: TRBV6-2/TRBV6-3; D: .; CDR3: CASSYSPHSPVGSEPQYF; DNA: TGTGCCAGCAGTTACTCACCCCACAGTCCAGTGGGTTCGGAGCCCCAGTATTTT
J: TRBJ2-7; size: few; V: TRBV3-1; D: TRBD2; CDR3: CASSQDLGTSTEQYF; DNA: TGTGCCAGCAGCCAAGATTTAGGGACTAGCACCGAGCAGTACTTC
J: TRBJ1-4; size: many; V: TRBV2; D: .; CDR3: CASTRRDAATNEKLFF; DNA: TGTGCCAGCACAAGAAGGGATGCTGCAACTAATGAAAAACTGTTTTTT
J: TRBJ1-5; size: many; V: TRBV27; D: TRBD1; CDR3: CASSLGRGQANQPQHF; DNA: TGTGCCAGCAGTTTAGGTCGGGGACAGGCCAATCAGCCCCAGCATTTT
J: TRBJ2-7; size: many; V: TRBV20-1; D: TRBD2; CDR3: CSAVAGVPSYEQYF; DNA: TGCAGTGCCGTAGCGGGAGTCCCCTCCTACGAGCAGTACTTC
J: TRBJ2-3; size: many; V: TRBV6-2/TRBV6-3; D: .; CDR3: CASSYSEGSADTQYF; DNA: TGTGCCAGCAGTTACTCGGAGGGAAGCGCAGATACGCAGTATTTT
J: TRBJ2-2; size: many; V: TRBV20-1; D: TRBD2; CDR3: CSADPAYSGGADTGELFF; DNA: TGCAGTGCTGACCCAGCCTATAGCGGGGGGGCGGACACCGGGGAGCTGTTTTTT
J: TRBJ2-1; size: .; V: TRBV29-1; D: .; CDR3: CSVGLGGEQFF; DNA: TGCAGCGTTGGCCTAGGGGGTGAGCAGTTCTTC
J: TRBJ1-1; size: many; V: TRBV29-1; D: .; CDR3: CSVNRQNTEAFF; DNA: TGCAGCGTGAATCGACAGAACACTGAAGCTTTCTTT
J: TRBJ1-5; size: .; V: TRBV24-1; D: .; CDR3: CATSQSKGNQPQHF; DNA: TGTGCCACCAGTCAATCGAAGGGCAATCAGCCCCAGCATTTT
J: TRBJ2-7; size: few; V: TRBV10-3; D: .; CDR3: CAISDVPRPQGHEQYF; DNA: TGTGCCATCAGTGATGTTCCCCGGCCCCAGGGCCACGAGCAGTACTTC
J: TRBJ2-5; size: many; V: TRBV2; D: TRBD2; CDR3: CASPIVGLAGAQGEETQYF; DNA: TGTGCCAGCCCAATCGTTGGGCTAGCGGGGGCCCAAGGGGAAGAGACCCAGTACTTC
J: TRBJ2-1; size: many; V: TRBV11-2; D: TRBD1; CDR3: CASSLAAGTGNYNEQFF; DNA: TGTGCCAGCAGCTTAGCCGCCGGGACAGGAAATTACAATGAGCAGTTCTTC
J: TRBJ1-4; size: many; V: TRBV7-2; D: TRBD1; CDR3: CASSLYRGPEKLFF; DNA: TGTGCCAGCAGCTTGTATAGGGGGCCTGAAAAACTGTTTTTT
J: TRBJ1-1; size: many; V: TRBV5-1; D: .; CDR3: CASKRDMNTEAFF; DNA: TGCGCCAGCAAGAGGGATATGAACACTGAAGCTTTCTTT
J: TRBJ2-5; size: many; V: TRBV5-6; D: .; CDR3: CASSLRSGETQYF; DNA: TGTGCCAGCAGCTTGCGTTCAGGAGAGACCCAGTACTTC
J: TRBJ2-1; size: many; V: TRBV15; D: .; CDR3: CATSRDVGVSYNEQFF; DNA: TGTGCCACCAGCAGAGATGTTGGGGTCTCCTACAATGAGCAGTTCTTC
J: TRBJ2-1; size: many; V: TRBV2; D: .; CDR3: CASSQDRQAIEQFF; DNA: TGTGCCAGCAGTCAGGATCGACAGGCCATTGAGCAGTTCTTC
J: TRBJ2-7; size: many; V: TRBV9; D: TRBD2; CDR3: CASSVGQAGSSYEQYF; DNA: TGTGCCAGCAGCGTAGGACAAGCGGGGAGCTCCTACGAGCAGTACTTC
J: TRBJ1-2; size: many; V: TRBV28; D: .; CDR3: CASSRRGGGYTF; DNA: TGTGCCAGCAGTCGCCGGGGGGGTGGCTACACCTTC
J: TRBJ1-1; size: many; V: TRBV10-3; D: .; CDR3: CAISERMGLGTEAFF; DNA: TGTGCCATCAGTGAAAGGATGGGGTTAGGGACTGAAGCTTTCTTT
J: TRBJ1-2; size: .; V: TRBV7-8; D: .; CDR3: CASSHGQLPTF; DNA: TGTGCCAGCAGCCACGGACAGCTACCTACCTTC
J: TRBJ1-4; size: many; V: TRBV11-2; D: TRBD1; CDR3: CASSKRQGENEKLFF; DNA: TGTGCCAGCAGCAAACGACAGGGCGAGAATGAAAAACTGTTTTTT
J: TRBJ1-2; size: many; V: TRBV6-1; D: TRBD1; CDR3: CASIQTGELYYGYTF; DNA: TGTGCCAGCATTCAAACAGGGGAGTTGTACTATGGCTACACCTTC
J: TRBJ2-7; size: many; V: TRBV2; D: .; CDR3: CASSEEGLGYEQYF; DNA: TGTGCCAGCAGTGAAGAAGGTCTGGGGTACGAGCAGTACTTC
J: TRBJ1-6; size: .; V: TRBV5-1; D: .; CDR3: CASSLEPQSQGSSPLHF; DNA: TGCGCCAGCAGCTTAGAGCCACAGTCTCAGGGGAGTTCACCCCTCCACTTT
J: TRBJ2-2; size: few; V: TRBV2; D: TRBD1; CDR3: CASTLTGGVTGELFF; DNA: TGTGCCAGCACTCTGACAGGGGGGGTCACCGGGGAGCTGTTTTTT
J: TRBJ2-1; size: many; V: TRBV6-1; D: .; CDR3: CASSLEALDEQFF; DNA: TGTGCCAGCAGTCTGGAAGCCCTCGATGAGCAGTTCTTC
J: TRBJ1-1; size: many; V: TRBV5-1; D: TRBD1; CDR3: CASSTQGTNTEAFF; DNA: TGCGCCAGCAGCACACAGGGGACGAACACTGAAGCTTTCTTT
J: TRBJ2-5; size: many; V: TRBV18; D: .; CDR3: CASSPARAAETQYF; DNA: TGTGCCAGCTCACCAGCCAGGGCGGCGGAGACCCAGTACTTC
J: TRBJ2-7; size: .; V: TRBV20-1; D: TRBD1; CDR3: CSATDRGRGYEQYF; DNA: TGCAGTGCTACCGACAGGGGGAGAGGCTACGAGCAGTACTTC
J: TRBJ2-5; size: .; V: TRBV5-1; D: TRBD2; CDR3: CASSGTSGRETQYF; DNA: TGCGCCAGCAGCGGGACTAGCGGGAGAGAGACCCAGTACTTC
J: TRBJ2-1; size: many; V: TRBV12-3/TRBV12-4; D: .; CDR3: CASSLRGYDEQFF; DNA: TGTGCCAGCAGTTTGAGGGGGTACGATGAGCAGTTCTTC
J: TRBJ2-7; size: .; V: TRBV2; D: TRBD1; CDR3: CASSERTGGSYEQYF; DNA: TGTGCCAGCAGTGAAAGGACAGGGGGCTCCTACGAGCAGTACTTC
J: TRBJ2-3; size: few; V: TRBV4-3; D: TRBD1; CDR3: CASSLDRGRRTDTQYF; DNA: TGCGCCAGCAGCCTCGACAGGGGGCGTCGCACAGATACGCAGTATTTT
J: TRBJ1-2; size: many; V: TRBV7-8; D: .; CDR3: CASSPDRFNYGYTF; DNA: TGTGCCAGCAGCCCAGACAGATTTAACTATGGCTACACCTTC
J: TRBJ1-2; size: few; V: TRBV3-1; D: .; CDR3: CASSQVEGGHGYTF; DNA: TGTGCCAGCAGCCAAGTAGAGGGGGGGCACGGCTACACCTTC
J: TRBJ2-7; size: .; V: TRBV6-2/TRBV6-3; D: TRBD2; CDR3: CASSYLAGLYEQYF; DNA: TGTGCCAGCAGTTACCTAGCGGGACTCTACGAGCAGTACTTC
J: TRBJ1-2; size: many; V: TRBV9; D: .; CDR3: CASSVDGDGFFYGYTF; DNA: TGTGCCAGCAGCGTAGATGGGGACGGGTTTTTCTATGGCTACACCTTC
J: TRBJ1-2; size: .; V: TRBV29-1; D: .; CDR3: CSVEGRDYGYTF; DNA: TGCAGCGTTGAAGGCAGGGACTATGGCTACACCTTC
J: TRBJ1-5; size: many; V: TRBV5-8; D: TRBD1; CDR3: CASSQTGQGIEQPQHF; DNA: TGTGCCAGCAGCCAAACGGGACAGGGAATCGAACAGCCCCAGCATTTT
J: TRBJ1-2; size: .; V: TRBV27; D: TRBD1; CDR3: CASSTGQGEWGYTF; DNA: TGTGCCAGCAGTACCGGACAGGGAGAATGGGGCTACACCTTC
J: TRBJ2-2; size: many; V: TRBV6-2/TRBV6-3; D: TRBD1; CDR3: CASSAGTGRDTGELFF; DNA: TGTGCCAGCAGCGCTGGGACAGGTCGGGACACCGGGGAGCTGTTTTTT
J: TRBJ2-5; size: many; V: TRBV7-9; D: .; CDR3: CASSHVATAQETQYF; DNA: TGTGCCAGCAGCCACGTAGCGACGGCCCAAGAGACCCAGTACTTC